What follows describes a single T cell receptor beta chain. Its antigen is unknown. The CDR3 extends over 15 amino acids. CDR1 and CDR2 from the germline V gene are MGHDK and SYGVNS. The V gene lost 3 bases and the J gene lost 5 bases, with 16 bases spanning the gap. RNA transcripts were the template, and TCR beta CDR3 regions were amplified from them. RT-PCR with HTBI primers came first, then second-round multiplex PCR. MiXCR, run by TCRdb on the multiplex PCR reads, gives a single entry per CDR3 protein. The table has over a million distinct CDR3 sequences, less than 45% seen once. This entry belongs to a study of Graves' ophthalmopathy and Graves' hyperthyroidism. Study results and caveats: The blood repertoire also included most expanded thyroid clonotypes above 0.001 frequency.

Aged 18 to 65, hyperthyroidism patients had new diagnoses of under 2 months' duration. Additional autoimmune diseases, uncontrolled infections, pregnancy or lactation disqualified patients. The material sequenced was peripheral blood or thyroid tissue (not recorded which). This receptor was taken from an adult man with Graves' hyperthyroidism. J is TRBJ2-5 and V is TRBV25-1; no reliable D call. CDR3 sequence reads: CASSDVGGPSETQYF. The CDR3 coding sequence is TGTGCCAGCAGTGATGTCGGTGGGCCAAGTGAGACCCAGTACTTC.